This T cell receptor beta chain was identified in a study of blood T cell repertoires in COVID-19. About the study: Sites across the United States, Italy and Spain contributed samples from acute and convalescent COVID-19. PBMCs, B-cell-depleted T cells, or T cells were the source of the cDNA or gDNA that made up the material.

The CDR3 spans 16 residues. Trimming left V 0 bases short and J 3 bases short, with 12 bases between. Germline-derived CDR1 and CDR2 are ENHRY and SYGVKD. As processed by the authors: Reference gene primers were amplified, and this amplification served to estimate nucleated cell counts. Profiling relied on immunoSEQ multiplex PCR, and the TCRdb table lists in-frame clones only, not all of them. V, J and clone size were drawn from that table, and D and trimming were deduced from the DNA. The sample contains over 55,000 clones, 87% of which appear only once. The sample comprised peripheral blood. The chain carries TRBV10-3 and TRBJ2-1, with a possible D match to TRBD1 (6 bases). The clonotype originates from a man aged 50 or older with active COVID-19. CDR3 sequence reads: CAISESGQGIYNEQFF. The DNA of the CDR3 is TGTGCCATCAGTGAGTCGGGGCAGGGGATCTACAATGAGCAGTTCTTC.